This T cell receptor (beta chain) was captured by sequencing in a study of PD-1 blockade in mismatch repair-deficient tumors (dated by TCRdb to the late 2010s). Study-level background: The trial enrolled some 90 consecutive patients with roughly twelve mismatch repair-deficient cancer types between September 2013 and 2016, all previously treated and progressing. Tumor-associated T cell clones in the peripheral blood of patients responding to PD-1 blockade were tracked using deep sequencing of TCR CDR3 regions.

According to the germline V gene, CDR1 reads ENHRY and CDR2 reads SYGVKD. Counted from cysteine to phenylalanine, this CDR3 has 17 amino acids. Only CDR3 DNA remains: 51 bases, in frame from the first base. Deletion took 4 bases off V and 0 bases off J, with a span of 18 bases between the germline ends. The library came from the immunoSEQ multiplex PCR assay. TCRdb limited this immuneACCESS table to in-frame rearrangements with V and J called. A share of clones is missing; checked studies link under half to unresolved V genes, and the rest is unexplained. The sample profile shows 120,000 or so clones; roughly 90% of them were found once. The ten largest clonotypes hold 12% of the sample. Mismatch repair deficiency was established in every enrolled patient by polymerase chain reaction or immunohistochemistry. A few patients who responded to pembrolizumab therapy underwent TCR sequencing. In the phase II trial, pembrolizumab PD-1 blockade was tested prospectively in advanced mismatch repair-deficient cancers, no matter which tissue of origin the cancers came from. Peripheral blood T cell samples were serially collected before and at multiple times after PD-1 blockade was started. The timing of each blood sample was reported as weeks after the first dose of pembrolizumab.

What the authors observed across the whole study: Clones residing in the tumor, which were often undetectable in blood before treatment, expanded quickly after pembrolizumab and then contracted, generally before radiologic responses.

A note on this clone: Its antigen specificity is not known. Per-base quality was not reported, and no clone a single base away is much larger than it.

This receptor was obtained from an adult with mismatch repair-deficient cancer. The specimen comprised peripheral blood, sampled just over 70 weeks after starting pembrolizumab. The chain was built from TRBV10-3 and TRBJ1-1; a tentative D match to TRBD1 spans 6 bases. The DNA reads as follows: TGTGCCATCAGTGCAGGATATATCGGGGGCATGAACACTGAAGCTTTCTTT. This yields the protein CAISAGYIGGMNTEAFF.